This TCR beta chain was found in a study of long-term antiretroviral therapy in people with HIV. Overall study findings and caveats: Older ART regimens may have been in use when blood was drawn between the mid-2000s and the late 2010s.

In regard to this clone: No antigen is known for it.

Researchers report immunoSEQ v3.0 was run at survey level. This table comes from immunoSEQ multiplex PCR, and its TCRdb copy is limited to in-frame clones, with some not included. This sample has about 36,000 clones, with 80% found just once. In germline, CDR1 is LGHNA, CDR2 YSLEER. The V and J ends lost 4 bases and 7 bases, in that order; junction bases with no gene match: 10. The length of the CDR3 is 15 residues. Samples held about 0.9-11 million cryopreserved PBMC, and DNA extraction followed. The sequence was collected from a man under 40 with HIV. The input for sequencing was unsorted PBMCs, taken 3.4 years after starting antiretroviral therapy. The rearrangement joins TRBV4-3 to TRBJ1-5; 7 positions match TRBD1. The CDR3 DNA follows: TGCGCCAGCAGCCGAAGATACAGGGGCCAACAGCCCCAGCATTTT. It yields the protein CASSRRYRGQQPQHF.